Shown below are 6 T cell receptor beta chains from a single sample sequenced in a study of CD8 T cells in ankylosing spondylitis. In TCRdb, the 5' RACE reads were re-called with MiXCR into one record per CDR3 protein. The sample lists 200,000 to 250,000 distinct CDR3 sequences; 10% to 13% were seen once. Sequenced: blood, either unsorted or a sorted T cell fraction (not recorded which). The source is a male donor with ankylosing spondylitis or in good health (not recorded which).

This rearrangement joins TRBV20-1 to TRBJ2-5, with 8 bases aligning to TRBD2. Germline assignment: CDR1 DFQATT and CDR2 SNEGSKA (reference sequence). After removal of 3 bases from V and 0 bases from J, the junction contained 6 bases not matched to a gene. This CDR3 spans 15 amino acids. CDR3 in DNA: TGCAGTGCTAGTGTCTGGCGGGGGGACCAAGAGACCCAGTACTTC. Protein product: CSASVWRGDQETQYF.

This clonotype was seen only a few times. The chain couples TRBV11-1 to TRBJ2-2, with a tentative D call TRBD2 (7 bases). From germline, CDR1 is SGHAT and CDR2 FQDESV (reference sequence). Trimming stripped 5 bases from V and 0 bases from J, with 13 bases between. This CDR3 comprises 16 residues. CDR3 in DNA: TGTGCCAGCAGCGCCCGGGGGGCCCCGAACACCGGGGAGCTGTTTTTT. Protein product: CASSARGAPNTGELFF.

This clonotype has ten or more counts. The chain links TRBV12-3 or TRBV12-4 to TRBJ2-5, with 7 bases fitting TRBD2. The CDR3 loop spans 12 amino acids. The trim removed 4 bases at V and 5 bases at J, leaving 1 base unmatched. The CDR3 DNA follows: TGTGCCAGCAGTTGGGGAGGGGAGACCCAGTACTTC. It codes for CASSWGGETQYF.

This clonotype was counted at least ten times. This chain connects TRBV5-1 to TRBJ2-1; D remains unclear. Germline V gene sequence: CDR1 SGHRS, CDR2 YFSETQ. CDR3 length: 12 amino acids. Deletions cut 5 bases from V and 4 bases from J, with 7 bases between. Here the CDR3 DNA reads TGCGCCAGCAGTCGAGAATACAATGAGCAGTTCTTC. Its protein product is CASSREYNEQFF.

In its sample, this clonotype was seen many times. The chain is built from TRBV7-3 and TRBJ1-1, with D uncertain. V lost 2 bases to trimming and J lost 5 bases, with 12 bases between them. From germline, CDR1 is SGHTA and CDR2 FQGTGA. The CDR3 runs to 14 residues. DNA for the CDR3: TGTGCCAGCAGCTTATTAGGAGAATCGACTGAAGCTTTCTTT. Translating it yields CASSLLGESTEAFF.

CDR3 bases: TGCGCCAGCAGCCATAGCCGGGGGGCGGCAGATGAAAAACTGTTTTTT. Translating it yields CASSHSRGAADEKLFF. The chain carries TRBV4-1 and TRBJ1-4, with a tentative D call TRBD1 (6 bases). The germline gives CDR1 MGHRA, CDR2 YSYEKL. Between the trimmed V and J ends, which lost 3 bases and 6 bases, there was a span of 17 bases. The CDR3 consists of 16 residues.